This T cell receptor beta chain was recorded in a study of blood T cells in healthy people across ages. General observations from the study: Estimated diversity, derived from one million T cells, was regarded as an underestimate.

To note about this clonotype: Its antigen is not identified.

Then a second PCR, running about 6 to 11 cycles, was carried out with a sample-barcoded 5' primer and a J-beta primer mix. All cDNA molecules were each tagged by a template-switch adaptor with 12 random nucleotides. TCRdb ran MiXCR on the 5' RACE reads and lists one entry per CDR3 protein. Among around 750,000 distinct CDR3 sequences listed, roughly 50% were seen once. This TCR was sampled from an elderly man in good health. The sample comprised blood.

CDR3 loop: CASSFGYNGEQYF. As DNA, the CDR3 is TGCGCCAGCAGCTTCGGGTATAACGGCGAGCAGTACTTC. The chain has TRBV5-1 and TRBJ2-5; D is uncertain. The end of the DNA is better explained by TRBJ2-7, so the J call may be wrong. The CDR3 is 13 amino acids. Germline V gene data show CDR1 as SGHRS and CDR2 as YFSETQ.